This TCR beta chain derives from a study of cytomegalovirus exposure and HLA in healthy donors. The junction had 11 bases not matched to a gene; V was cut back by 4 bases and J by 7 bases. This CDR3 is built from 16 residues. Germline V gene sequence: CDR1 MGHRA, CDR2 YSYEKL. The PCR ran on 60 Vbeta and 13 Jbeta primers. Clones were sequenced by immunoSEQ multiplex PCR, and TCRdb holds only the in-frame ones, with some missing. This sample has fewer than 150,000 clones, with roughly 70% found just once. In its sample, this clone was seen once. Its antigen is not known. General study results and limits: The authors listed some 150 TCR beta chains as cytomegalovirus-associated. Most subjects had HLA-A and HLA-B alleles reportedly predicted accurately by TCR beta sequences.

The receptor was isolated from a woman between 40 and 50 years old in good health and CMV-seronegative. The V and J genes are TRBV4-1 and TRBJ2-1, with TRBD2 matching 9 bases. Input material: PBMCs. The CDR3: CASSPLEVAGDNEQFF. In nucleotides, the CDR3 is TGCGCCAGCAGCCCCCTGGAAGTAGCGGGAGATAATGAGCAGTTCTTC.